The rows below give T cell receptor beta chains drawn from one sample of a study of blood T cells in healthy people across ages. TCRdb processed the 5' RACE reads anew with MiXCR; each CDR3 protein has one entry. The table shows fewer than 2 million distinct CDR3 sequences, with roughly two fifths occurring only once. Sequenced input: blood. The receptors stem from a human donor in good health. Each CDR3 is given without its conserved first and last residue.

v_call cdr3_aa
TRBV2 ASKRQGVNYGYT
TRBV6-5 ASRTTTDTQY
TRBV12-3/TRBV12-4 ASSLEAGVHNEQF
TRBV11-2 ASSLGSILGGSYNEQF
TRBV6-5 ASQGASYGYT
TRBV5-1 ASSLNPSGRRYYGYT
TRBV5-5 ASSLASSYNSPLH
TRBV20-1 SARGYGFLQETQY
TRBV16 ASSSNRGQGNYEQY
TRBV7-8 ASSLVETLNYGYT
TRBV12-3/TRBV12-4 ASSPGQAYNEQF
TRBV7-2 ASSLSGGAVNTEAF
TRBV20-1 SARGGGIYGYT
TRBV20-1 SAPPQGAGEQY
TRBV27 ASDSTGYTGELF
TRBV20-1 SARRQNFLYGYT
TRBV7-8 ASSLDTVGLAAEAF
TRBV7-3 ASSSPGQDTDTQY
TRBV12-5 ASGRRGTQAEETQY
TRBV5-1 ASSLGGLAGLYNEQF
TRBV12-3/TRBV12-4 ASSLEDRDRVDEQY
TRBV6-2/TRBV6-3 ASSSPPSDGGVGTQY
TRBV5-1 ASSHEGGEQF
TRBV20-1 SAASGGYSYEQY
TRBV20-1 SARDRRLAGVNEQF
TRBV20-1 SASFPSSLNTDTQY
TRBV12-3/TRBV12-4 ASNLTLQGPSDFPGANVLT
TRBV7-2 ASSLTPRGSGSQETQY
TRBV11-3 VSSFNRESDTQY
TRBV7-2 ASSSGLAGQIPYEQY
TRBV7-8 ASSPRLMRGVTGANVLT
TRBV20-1 SAITGGTDTQY
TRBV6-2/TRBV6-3 ASSYVGQEAF
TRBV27 ASSFTGTGTNTEAF
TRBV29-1 SVATPVEVSGANVLT
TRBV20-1 SASLSSLTDTQY
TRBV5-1 ASSPTTITEAF
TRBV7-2 ASRRRTQETQY
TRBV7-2 ASRAEGGRETQY
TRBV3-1 ASSQSRGRCGKQY
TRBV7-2 ASSLARELTEAF
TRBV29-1 SPLIQPQH
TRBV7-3 ASSPSWSGGARTDTQY
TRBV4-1 ASSQDGAGGHTDTQY
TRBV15 ATSRELWTGVSHEQY
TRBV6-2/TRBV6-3 ASSKRGNTGELF
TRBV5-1 ASSMRGAYEQY
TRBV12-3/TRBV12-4 ASSLAKGYPETQY